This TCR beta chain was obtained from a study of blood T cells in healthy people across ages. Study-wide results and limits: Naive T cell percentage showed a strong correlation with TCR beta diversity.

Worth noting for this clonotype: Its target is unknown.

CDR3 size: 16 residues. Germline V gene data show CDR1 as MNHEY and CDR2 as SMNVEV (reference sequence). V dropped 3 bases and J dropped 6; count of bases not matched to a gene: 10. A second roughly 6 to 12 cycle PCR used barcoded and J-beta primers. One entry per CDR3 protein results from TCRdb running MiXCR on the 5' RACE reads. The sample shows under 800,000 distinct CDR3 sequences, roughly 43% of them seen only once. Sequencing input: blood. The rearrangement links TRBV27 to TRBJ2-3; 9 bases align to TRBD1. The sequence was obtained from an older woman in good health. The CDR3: CASSFVSGTGTDTQYF. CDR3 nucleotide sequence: TGTGCCAGCAGTTTCGTGTCCGGGACAGGGACGGATACGCAGTATTTT.